The sequence of this T cell receptor beta chain was determined in a study of cytomegalovirus exposure and HLA in healthy donors. The CDR3 sequence is 16 residues long. Germline loops: CDR1 SGDLS, CDR2 YYNGEE. J lost 9 bases, V lost 3 bases, and 14 bases had no gene match. Measured with immunoSEQ multiplex PCR; TCRdb has only the in-frame clones, and not every one. The table records about 90,000 clones, 80% to 85% of them present only once. Study-level results: Most TCR sequences showed up rarely, but some public TCRs showed up in many donors. Cytomegalovirus association was assigned to under 200 TCR beta chains. With high specificity and sensitivity, the classifier reportedly diagnosed cytomegalovirus status.

The validation cohort, a group of 100 to 150 subjects, included the donors and was separate from the approximately 680-subject first cohort. Concerning this clone itself: The antigen remains unidentified.

V and J are TRBV9 and TRBJ2-3, with 9 bases matching TRBD2. The source of this sequence is a young woman in good health and CMV-seropositive. Input material: PBMCs. CDR3 DNA sequence: TGTGCCAGCAGCGCACGACTAGCGGAGAAGCAAGGGACGCAGTATTTT. Amino acids: CASSARLAEKQGTQYF. Combining the CDR3 with reference TRBV9 and TRBJ2-3 gives the whole variable domain DSGVTQTPKHLITATGQRVTLRCSPRSGDLSVYWYQQSLDQGLQFLIQYYNGEERAKGNILERFSAQQFPDLHSELNLSSLELGDSALYFCASSARLAEKQGTQYFGPGTRLTVL.